The 11 T cell receptor beta chains given below trace back to one sample, sequenced in a study of shared clonotypes between healthy human individuals. Data came from immunoSEQ multiplex PCR; TCRdb stores just in-frame clones and leaves some out. This repertoire shows some 200,000 clones, 60% to 75% found once; its top ten account for over 9.5%. The specimen was memory CD4+ T cells sorted from blood. The subset denotes: CD45RA-negative fraction. These receptors all stem from a man aged 30-40 years in good health.

The CDR3 region is CASSLADRVDEQYF. The CDR3 DNA follows: TGCGCCAGCAGCTTGGCGGACAGGGTAGACGAGCAGTACTTC. The chain is built from TRBV5-1 and TRBJ2-7, with 8 bases matching TRBD1. CDR1 is SGHRS and CDR2 is YFSETQ in the germline V gene. The CDR3 sequence is 14 residues long. V trimming: 0 bases; J trimming: 5 bases; junction bases outside the gene matches: 4. The full variable domain, its missing parts supplied by reference TRBV5-1 and TRBJ2-7, is KAGVTQTPRYLIKTRGQQVTLSCSPISGHRSVSWYQQTPGQGLQFLFEYFSETQRNKGNFPGRFSGRQFSNSRSEMNVSTLELGDSALYLCASSLADRVDEQYFGPGTRLTVT.

Comments on this clone: The junction departs from the called germline gene at one end, perhaps through a read error. The rearrangement links TRBV5-1 to TRBJ2-1, with TRBD1 identical over 9 bases. This CDR3 spans 14 amino acids. Germline V gene lookup returns CDR1 SGHRS and CDR2 YFSETQ. The CDR3 protein is CASSLGGQGLPGLF. The CDR3 nucleotides read TGCGCCAGCAGCTTGGGGGGACAGGGTCTCCCGGGGCTCTTC.

The chain links TRBV7-2 to TRBJ2-2; 7 bases align to TRBD2. The germline CDR1 and CDR2 sequences are SGHTA and FQGNSA. The CDR3 is made up of 17 amino acids. With 10 bases clipped from V and 6 bases from J, the junction kept 20 bases outside the gene matches. The chain's CDR3 is CATPHIGGSWGPGELFF. CDR3 bases: TGTGCCACCCCCCACATAGGCGGGAGTTGGGGTCCCGGGGAGCTGTTTTTT.

The genes are TRBV20-1 and TRBJ2-1; TRBD2 might be the D (6 bases). Germline CDR1 DFQATT, CDR2 SNEGSKA (reference sequence). The CDR3 runs 11 residues. Written as DNA, the CDR3 is TGCAGCTGGGAGGCCGGGGATGAGCAGTTCTTC. It encodes CSWEAGDEQFF.

The chain employs TRBV6-1 and TRBJ2-7, with D perhaps TRBD1 or TRBD2 (5 bases each). V dropped 6 bases and J dropped 1 base, with 13 bases sitting between them. From germline, CDR1 is MNHNS and CDR2 SASEGT. The CDR3 is 14 residues long. CDR3 bases: TGTGCCAGCAGCGCCGGGACCCAATCCTACGAGCAGTACTTC. Its protein is CASSAGTQSYEQYF.

This clone showed up just a few times. The V gene is TRBV4-1, the J gene TRBJ2-7, with 8 bases lining up with TRBD2. Germline-derived CDR1 and CDR2 are MGHRA and YSYEKL. Trimming took 5 bases from V and 1 from J; bases not matched to a gene: 4. CDR3 length: 14 residues. Here the CDR3 reads CASSTTGGSYEQYF. The CDR3 DNA sequence: TGCGCCAGCAGCACAACGGGAGGGTCCTACGAGCAGTACTTC.

CDR3 residues: CASSLERGLARRISYNEQFF. CDR3 in DNA: TGTGCCAGCAGCTTAGAGAGGGGACTAGCTAGGCGGATCTCCTACAATGAGCAGTTCTTC. The J gene is TRBJ2-1, the V gene TRBV7-8, with 9 bases fitting TRBD2. The CDR3 spans 20 residues. CDR1 is SGHVS, CDR2 FQNEAQ, per germline. The V segment lost 1 base and the J segment 0 bases; nucleotides outside the gene matches: 13. Variable domain in full (rest from reference TRBV7-8 and TRBJ2-1): GAGVSQSPRYKVAKRGQDVALRCDPISGHVSLFWYQQALGQGPEFLTYFQNEAQLDKSGLPSDRFFAERPEGSVSTLKIQRTQQEDSAVYLCASSLERGLARRISYNEQFFGPGTRLTVL.

The chain recombines TRBV7-9 with TRBJ2-1; 9 bases align to TRBD2. The CDR3 runs 15 residues. Germline V gene lookup returns CDR1 SEHNR and CDR2 FQNEAQ (reference sequence). The ends lost 3 bases at V and 5 bases at J; junction bases unmatched: 5. CDR3 amino acids: CASSFRLAVDNEQFF. In nucleotides, the CDR3 is TGTGCCAGCAGCTTTCGACTAGCGGTAGACAATGAGCAGTTCTTC.

In regard to this clone: This may arise from a read error, as a much more abundant clone is one base away. The rearrangement joins TRBV12-2 to TRBJ1-2; TRBD1 reflects the table's D call only, with no check against the DNA. TRBV12-2 is listed as a pseudogene. This CDR3 has 14 amino acids. CDR3 sequence (DNA): TGTGCAAGTCGCCCCTGGGGGACAGGGGATGGCTACACCTTC. Its translation is CASRPWGTGDGYTF.

CDR3 sequence reads: CASSVAPWDTYGYTF. CDR3 DNA sequence: TGTGCCAGCAGCGTAGCTCCCTGGGATACCTATGGCTACACCTTC. V usage is TRBV9 and J usage is TRBJ1-2, with D unclear. The CDR3 covers 15 residues. V lost 0 bases, J lost 4 bases, and 13 bases lay in between. Germline V gene data show CDR1 as SGDLS and CDR2 as YYNGEE.

The chain couples TRBV6-5 to TRBJ1-2; D might be TRBD1 (5 bases). The V end lost 5 bases, the J end lost 7 bases, and 17 bases lay between the germline ends. This CDR3 is 14 amino acids long. Per germline, CDR1 MNHEY and CDR2 SVGAGI. CDR3 coding DNA: TGTGCCAGCAGTCGAGCGCTCGGGGGTCTTGGCTACACCTTC. Protein product: CASSRALGGLGYTF.